This T cell receptor (beta chain) was documented in a study of neurological immune-mediated disorders. Study-wide results and limits: None of the CDR3 amino acid sequences found in expanded clones was shared across subjects. This suggests that the TCR-beta repertoires were private in all groups. According to phylogenetic grouping, one related-CDR3 cluster, a possible signature, contained the repertoires of 18 of 34 multiple sclerosis patients. The multiple sclerosis repertoire cluster had no clinical or MRI correlate.

J was trimmed by 2 bases and V by 6 bases; bases with no gene match: 4. The CDR3 spans 13 residues. The germline CDR1 and CDR2 sequences are MNHEY and SMNVEV (reference sequence). 5'RACE with 10-nucleotide random UMIs produced the cDNA. Using its own MiXCR run on the 5' RACE reads, TCRdb lists one record per CDR3 protein. The table shows about 80,000 distinct CDR3 sequences, with approximately 5.8% occurring only once. Time point specified: longitudinal time-point 2. In its sample, this clonotype was seen many times. The antigen is not known. Sequences were obtained from PBMCs. V is TRBV27 and J is TRBJ2-7, with TRBD1 matching 7 bases. The clonotype was recovered from a woman aged 60-75 years with multiple sclerosis. The CDR3, as DNA: TGTGCCAGCAGACGGCAGGGGGCCTACGAGCAGTACTTC. This gives the protein CASRRQGAYEQYF.